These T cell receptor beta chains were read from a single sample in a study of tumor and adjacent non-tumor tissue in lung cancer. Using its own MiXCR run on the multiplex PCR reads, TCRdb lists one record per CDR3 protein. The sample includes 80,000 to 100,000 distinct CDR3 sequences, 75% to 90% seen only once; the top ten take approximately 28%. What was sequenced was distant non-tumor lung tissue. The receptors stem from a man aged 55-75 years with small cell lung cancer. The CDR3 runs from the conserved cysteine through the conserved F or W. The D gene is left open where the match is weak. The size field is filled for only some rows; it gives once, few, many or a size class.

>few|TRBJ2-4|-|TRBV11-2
TGTGGCAGCAGCTTAGAGGCAGCGGGCATCCAGTACTTC
CGSSLEAAGIQYF
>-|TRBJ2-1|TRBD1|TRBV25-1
TGTGCCAGTCGTCGGACAGGGACTGCGTACAATGAGCAGTTCTTC
CASRRTGTAYNEQFF
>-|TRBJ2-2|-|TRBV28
TGTGCCAGCTCCCACCAGGGGAGCGGGGAACTGTTTTTT
CASSHQGSGELFF
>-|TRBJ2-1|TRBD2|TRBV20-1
TGCAGTGCTAAGACTAGCGGACACACTGAGGATTTCTTC
CSAKTSGHTEDFF
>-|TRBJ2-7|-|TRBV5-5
TGTGCCAGCAGCTTGATCGGTACAGGGAGCACCTACGAGCAATACTTC
CASSLIGTGSTYEQYF
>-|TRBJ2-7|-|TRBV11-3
TGTGCCAGCAGCTTAACCGGGTACGAGCATTACTTT
CASSLTGYEHYF
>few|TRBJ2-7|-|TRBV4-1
TGCACCAGCAGCTTCGACAGACTATACGAGCAGTACTTC
CTSSFDRLYEQYF
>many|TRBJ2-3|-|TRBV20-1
TGCAGTGCTCGACGAGGAGGGAACCATGATACGCAGTATTTT
CSARRGGNHDTQYF
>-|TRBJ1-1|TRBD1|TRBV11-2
TGTGACAGCAGCTTAGTAACAGGGGGGTACACTGAATCTTTCTTT
CDSSLVTGGYTESFF
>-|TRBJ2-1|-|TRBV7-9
TGTTCCAGCAGCTTAGGGGCAGGCTACAATGAACAGTTCTTC
CSSSLGAGYNEQFF
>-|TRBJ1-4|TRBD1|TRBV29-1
TGCAGCGTGGGGACAGGGGGCCTTAAGAGTGATAAACTGTTTTTT
CSVGTGGLKSDKLFF
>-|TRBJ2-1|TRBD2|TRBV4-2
TGTGCCAGAAGCCAAGCGGACTACTTAGCGGGAGTGGATGAGCAGTTCTTC
CARSQADYLAGVDEQFF
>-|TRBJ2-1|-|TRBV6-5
TGTGCCAGCAGTTCGGACTCCCCCCCTTATGAGCAGGCCTTC
CASSSDSPPYEQAF
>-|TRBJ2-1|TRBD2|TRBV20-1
TGCAGTGCTAGCGGGACTAGCGGGATTGAGCAGCTCTTC
CSASGTSGIEQLF
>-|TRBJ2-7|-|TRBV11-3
TGTGCCAGCTGCCCTCCTGGTTTAGGGGCCAGCACCTACGAGCAGTACTTC
CASCPPGLGASTYEQYF
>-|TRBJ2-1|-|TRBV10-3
TGTGCCATCAGTGGGTCTACTGGGGGCGGCGATAATGAGCAGTTCTTC
CAISGSTGGGDNEQFF
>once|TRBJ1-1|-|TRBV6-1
TGCGCCAACATCCTGCAGGTGAACACTGAAGCTTTCTTT
CANILQVNTEAFF
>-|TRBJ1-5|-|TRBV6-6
TGTACCAGTAGTTTTGGGTCCCAACAGCCCCAGCATTTT
CTSSFGSQQPQHF
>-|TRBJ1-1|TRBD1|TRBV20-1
TGCAGTTCTAGAAGAGGACAGGCGAACACTGAAGCTTTCTTT
CSSRRGQANTEAFF
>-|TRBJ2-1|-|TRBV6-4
TGTGCCAGCAGTGAAGGGACAAGGGGTCATGAGCAGTTCTTC
CASSEGTRGHEQFF
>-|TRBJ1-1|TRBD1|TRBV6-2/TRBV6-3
TGTGCCAGGGGTTTGACAGGGGAGAACACTGAAGCTTTCTTT
CARGLTGENTEAFF
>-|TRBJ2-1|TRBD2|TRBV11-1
TGTGCCAACAGCTCAGAATCGAGGACTAGCGGGAGTGGTAATAAGCAGTGCTTC
CANSSESRTSGSGNKQCF
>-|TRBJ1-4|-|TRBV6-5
TGCGCCAGCACCACCAAGAATTCAGTAACTAATGAAAAACTGTTTTTC
CASTTKNSVTNEKLFF
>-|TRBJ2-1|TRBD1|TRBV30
TGTGCCTGGGATACGGGACAGGACGATGAACAGTTCTTC
CAWDTGQDDEQFF
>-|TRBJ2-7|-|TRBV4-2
TGTGCCAGCAGCCAAGATTCCGGCGGGATTTACGAGCAGTACTTC
CASSQDSGGIYEQYF
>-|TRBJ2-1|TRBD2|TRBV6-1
TGTGCCAGCAGTTACTCGATCTGGGGACTAGCGGAGAATGAGCAACTCTTC
CASSYSIWGLAENEQLF
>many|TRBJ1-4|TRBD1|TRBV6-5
TGTGCCAGCGGTATACAGGGGACTAATGAAAAACTGTTTTTT
CASGIQGTNEKLFF
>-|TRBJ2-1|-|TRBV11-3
TGTGCCAGCAGCCCTAGTGGGGTAACCTACTATGAGCAGTTCTTC
CASSPSGVTYYEQFF
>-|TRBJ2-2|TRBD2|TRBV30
TGTGCCTGGAGGACTAGCGGGGAGACCAGGGAACTGTTTTTT
CAWRTSGETRELFF